The 16 T cell receptor beta chains reported below all come from one sample, sequenced in a study of blood T cell repertoires in COVID-19. Profiling relied on immunoSEQ multiplex PCR, and the TCRdb table lists in-frame clones only, not all of them. The table shows 130,000 to 150,000 clones, with 80% to 90% occurring only once. Specimen: peripheral blood. All receptors come from a woman aged 50 to 60 in a cohort sampled during active or convalescent COVID-19.

This chain joins TRBV7-6 and TRBJ2-5, with TRBD1 matching over 9 bases. J was trimmed by 5 bases and V by 0 bases; bases with no gene match: 4. This CDR3 spans 15 amino acids. Per the germline V gene, CDR1 is SGHVS and CDR2 is FNYEAQ. The CDR3 nucleotides read TGTGCCAGCAGCTTAGCTGGGACAGGGAGGGAGACCCAGTACTTC. Its translation is CASSLAGTGRETQYF. Together with reference TRBV7-6 and TRBJ2-5, the CDR3 gives the full variable domain: GAGVSQSPRYKVTKRGQDVALRCDPISGHVSLYWYRQALGQGPEFLTYFNYEAQQDKSGLPNDRFSAERPEGSISTLTIQRTEQRDSAMYRCASSLAGTGRETQYFGPGTRLLVL.

The rearrangement links TRBV30 to TRBJ1-2, with 9 bases aligning to TRBD1. V trimming: 4 bases; J trimming: 7 bases; junction bases outside the gene matches: 4. Germline CDR1 is GTSNPN and CDR2 is SVGIG (reference sequence). The CDR3 is 12 amino acids. The CDR3 nucleotides are TGTGCCTGGACGGGACAGGGCGGTGGCTACACCTTC. Protein product: CAWTGQGGGYTF. The complete variable domain, with remaining parts taken from reference TRBV30 and TRBJ1-2, reads SQTIHQWPATLVQPVGSPLSLECTVEGTSNPNLYWYRQAAGRGLQLLFYSVGIGQISSEVPQNLSASRPQDRQFILSSKKLLLSDSGFYLCAWTGQGGGYTFGSGTRLTVV.

The chain is built from TRBV7-3 and TRBJ2-7; tentatively, D is TRBD2 (5 bases). In germline, CDR1 is SGHTA, CDR2 FQGTGA. The CDR3 loop spans 14 amino acids. V was clipped by 10 bases and J by 0 bases, with 16 bases between them. CDR3 region: CATIDRGDSYEQYF. DNA of the CDR3: TGTGCCACCATTGACCGGGGTGACTCCTACGAGCAGTACTTC.

The chain carries TRBV5-1 and TRBJ2-5; 10 nucleotides align to TRBD2. The length of the CDR3 is 16 residues. Germline CDR1 is SGHRS and CDR2 is YFSETQ. The V and J ends lost 6 bases and 1 base, in that order; junction bases with no gene match: 9. The CDR3 region is CASTLAGGEFQETQYF. The CDR3 nucleotides read TGCGCCAGCACCTTAGCGGGGGGTGAGTTCCAAGAGACCCAGTACTTC. The full variable domain, rest sourced from reference TRBV5-1 and TRBJ2-5, is KAGVTQTPRYLIKTRGQQVTLSCSPISGHRSVSWYQQTPGQGLQFLFEYFSETQRNKGNFPGRFSGRQFSNSRSEMNVSTLELGDSALYLCASTLAGGEFQETQYFGPGTRLLVL.

The V and J genes are TRBV21-1 and TRBJ2-3; the D call of TRBD2 is as the table states it, not checked on the DNA. TRBV21-1 is flagged as a pseudogene. The CDR3 spans 18 residues. The CDR3 reads CASSKKGIAEGRTDTQYF. CDR3 sequence (DNA): TGTGCCAGCAGCAAAAAAGGGATAGCGGAGGGCCGAACAGATACGCAGTATTTT.

The rearrangement joins TRBV3-1 (or the pseudogene TRBV3-2) to TRBJ1-2; 7 bases match TRBD1. The CDR3 has 14 residues. Unmatched junction bases numbered 5, after V lost 3 bases and J lost 4 bases. From germline, CDR1 is LGHDT and CDR2 YNNKEL (reference sequence). The CDR3 region is CASSHQTGTYGYTF. CDR3 in DNA: TGTGCCAGCAGCCACCAGACAGGGACCTATGGCTACACCTTC.

The chain uses TRBV4-3 and TRBJ2-1, with a tentative D call TRBD2 (6 bases). V was clipped by 0 bases and J by 5 bases, with 17 bases between them. CDR3 length equals 17 residues. CDR1 and CDR2 (germline): LGHNA, YSLEER. The CDR3 bases are TGCGCCAGCAGCCAAGATCCCGGGACTTATAAAAACAATGAGCAGTTCTTC. Its translation is CASSQDPGTYKNNEQFF.

The chain employs TRBV12-3 or TRBV12-4 and TRBJ1-1; D gene unclear. V was pared by 2 bases and J by 7 bases, with 11 bases between. There are 13 residues in the CDR3. The CDR3 region has the DNA TGTGCCAGCAGTTTACTTTCCGCCAGTGAAGCTTTCTTT. This encodes CASSLLSASEAFF.

The chain couples TRBV15 to TRBJ2-5; the D gene is possibly TRBD1 (6 bases). Germline CDR1 LNHNV, CDR2 YYDKDF (reference sequence). Trimming took 0 bases from V and 2 from J, leaving 13 bases between them. There are 16 residues in the CDR3. The CDR3 loop is CATSRDSLDSQETQYF. The DNA of the CDR3 is TGTGCCACCAGCAGAGATTCATTGGACAGTCAAGAGACCCAGTACTTC.

This sequence joins TRBV10-3 and TRBJ2-1, with D hard to call. Trimming cost V 0 bases and J 3 bases, with 9 bases left between them. CDR3 size: 15 residues. Germline lookup yields CDR1 ENHRY and CDR2 SYGVKD. This CDR3 is CAISESMGSYNEQFF. The CDR3 region has the DNA TGTGCCATCAGTGAGTCGATGGGCAGCTACAATGAGCAGTTCTTC.

The chain has TRBV18 and TRBJ1-3, with unresolved D. The germline V and J ends were trimmed by 6 bases and 7 bases, with 13 bases remaining between them. The CDR3 covers 13 residues. Germline lookup yields CDR1 KGHSH and CDR2 LQKENI. The CDR3 sequence: CASSPIEANTIYF. The CDR3 coding sequence is TGTGCCAGCTCCCCCATAGAGGCGAACACCATATATTTT. Looking up the rest from reference TRBV18 and TRBJ1-3 gives the full variable domain: NAGVMQNPRHLVRRRGQEARLRCSPMKGHSHVYWYRQLPEEGLKFMVYLQKENIIDESGMPKERFSAEFPKEGPSILRIQQVVRGDSAAYFCASSPIEANTIYFGEGSWLTVV.

This chain links TRBV2 with TRBJ1-4, with D perhaps TRBD1 (5 bases). V was shortened by 6 bases and J by 3 bases, with 11 bases between the two germline ends. Germline assignment: CDR1 SNHLY and CDR2 FYNNEI. The CDR3 is 14 residues long. CDR3 DNA sequence: TGTGCCAGCAGGGGAGGGGCGGCTAATGAAAAACTGTTTTTT. It yields the protein CASRGGAANEKLFF. The entire variable domain, with the rest obtained from reference TRBV2 and TRBJ1-4, is as follows: EPEVTQTPSHQVTQMGQEVILRCVPISNHLYFYWYRQILGQKVEFLVSFYNNEISEKSEIFDDQFSVERPDGSNFTLKIRSTKLEDSAMYFCASRGGAANEKLFFGSGTQLSVL.

This chain links TRBV24-1 with TRBJ2-1, with 10 bases lining up with TRBD2. V shed 5 bases and J 4 bases; nucleotides not matched to a gene: 4. The CDR3 consists of 15 residues. Germline lookup yields CDR1 KGHDR and CDR2 SFDVKD. In nucleotides, the CDR3 is TGTGCCACCAGTGCTTCTAGCGGGGGTTACAATGAGCAGTTCTTC. It codes for CATSASSGGYNEQFF.

This clone appeared once. The CDR3 sequence is CASSPRGTSGTYEQYF. CDR3 bases: TGTGCCAGCAGCCCCCGGGGAACTAGCGGGACCTACGAGCAGTACTTC. The genes are TRBV9 and TRBJ2-7, with TRBD2 matching 10 bases. The CDR3 runs to 16 residues. Germline assignment: CDR1 SGDLS and CDR2 YYNGEE. The junction had 9 bases not matched to a gene; V was cut back by 4 bases and J by 2 bases.

This clone was picked up one time. The chain uses TRBV7-9 and TRBJ2-7; the D gene is possibly TRBD1 (6 bases). V shed 2 bases and J shed 5 bases, with 10 bases lying between them. The CDR3 consists of 13 residues. The germline gives CDR1 SEHNR, CDR2 FQNEAQ (reference sequence). CDR3 region: CASSLPDRHEQYF. In DNA form, the CDR3 reads TGTGCCAGCAGCTTACCCGACAGGCACGAGCAGTACTTC.

This clone was detected only once. The chain combines TRBV14 with TRBJ2-3; D is perhaps TRBD1 (5 bases). V dropped 4 bases and J dropped 2 bases, with 10 bases sitting between them. The CDR3 totals 14 residues. Germline V gene lookup returns CDR1 SGHDN and CDR2 FVKESK. The CDR3 DNA sequence: TGTGCCAGCAGCCGCCGACAGTCCACAGATACGCAGTATTTT. Its translation is CASSRRQSTDTQYF.